Sequencing of this T cell receptor (beta chain) was carried out in a study of chemoradiotherapy in HPV16-positive cancers. Findings and caveats of the study: Non-HPV-specific T cells did not expand in tumors during treatment, whereas candidate HPV-specific clones and E7-related motifs did. HPV-responsive T-cell expansion during chemoradiotherapy was linked to improved recurrence-free survival in HPV16-positive patients.

Trimming shortened V by 1 base and J by 1 base, and 11 bases separated the two germline ends. The CDR3 runs 15 residues. CDR1 LGHNA and CDR2 YNFKEQ come from the germline V gene. The data were produced by immunoSEQ multiplex PCR, yet TCRdb's version contains in-frame clones alone and is incomplete. This sample carries about 22,000 clones, 80% to 95% of them seen once, and the ten largest clones take 15% to 20%. About this clone itself: Its antigen is as yet unknown.

The sequencing here drew on blood, taken from a patient who underwent chemoradiotherapy. This sequence joins TRBV4-2 and TRBJ2-7; D unclear. The sequence derives from a human donor with HPV-associated anogenital cancer. The CDR3 region is CASSQAVGESYEQYF. The CDR3, as DNA: TGTGCCAGCAGCCAAGCTGTCGGAGAATCCTACGAGCAGTACTTC.